The entry that follows covers one T cell receptor beta chain sequence. Its binding antigen is unknown. No base quality information exists; no much larger clone differs at one position. The entry originates in a study of shared clonotypes between healthy human individuals (dated by TCRdb to the early 2020s). A note on the overall study: The cohort comprised a couple of women and a few men aged 18 to 49 years. Per donor, three plates each were used for CD4 naive and CD4 memory, two for CD8 naive, and one for CD8 memory. Blood TCR repertoires of about 5 healthy adults were deeply sequenced to estimate repertoire size and the extent of clonotype sharing between individuals. To increase sequencing depth and limit assay-specific biases, TCR repertoire library preparation and sequencing were carried out by different laboratories using diverse techniques. Per donor, leukapheresis produced somewhere between about 0.94 and 9.5 billion PBMCs. Here is what the overall study found, with its caveats: Only blood was sampled, and tissue TCR repertoires likely differ from those in blood. About 5% of naive CD4, around 4% of naive CD8, around 2.3% of memory CD4, and more than 0.35% of memory CD8 clonotypes were shared across several donors. Because the study included a small number of donors, the genetic and exposure-history diversity represented was limited. Pairwise subsampling led to the expectation that sequencing depth would affect the degree of clonotype sharing among donors. Incomplete sequencing was indicated by rarefaction of sorted-subset datasets, despite the large sequencing depth. Higher generation probabilities were observed for clonotypes shared by all four sorted-subset donors than for non-shared clonotypes. Larger estimated clonotype richness was generally found for naive subsets than for memory subsets.

Donors were healthy HIV-negative adults with no recently reported acute infections or vaccinations. Only Caucasian adults living in Nashville, Tennessee, USA were represented among the donors. CD4+ T cells were enriched by magnetic negative selection, after which naive cells were positively selected on CD45RA and the negative fraction was taken as the memory subset. Blood was obtained by leukapheresis, after which PBMCs were separated by Ficoll-Histopaque density gradient centrifugation and cryopreserved in liquid nitrogen vapor phase. Analytical flow cytometry was used to check the purity and quantity of every magnetically sorted T cell population. Each sorted fraction had its genomic DNA isolated and then quantified by UV absorbance on a Nanodrop 2000c. Using the deep immunoSEQ assay, multiplex PCR amplified TCR CDR3 regions from genomic DNA. Extracted genomic DNA from each cell subset was spread evenly across all wells of several immunoSEQ 96-well plates, with each plate serving as a replicate. For sorted subsets, 200 to 250 ng genomic DNA, equal to approximately 30,000 T cell genomes, was loaded into each replicate PCR. Purified libraries were quantified with a Qubit 3.0 fluorometer, sized on a Bioanalyzer 2100, and re-quantified with the KAPA Library Quantification kit. A separate single-read 150-cycle Illumina NextSeq 550 flow cell was used to sequence each immunoSEQ 96-well plate. The authors processed their data as follows. Because only junctional sequences without quality scores were contained in the immunoSEQ output, filtering matching that applied to full-length reads could not be performed. Sequences were annotated with PyIR, a Python wrapper for IgBLAST v1.9, using IMGT germline references to assign V/J genes and CDR3. Reads were removed for weak V/J assignments (E-value above 1e-6), missing CDR3, stop codons, out-of-frame junctions, or ambiguous translated residues. A V3J clonotype was defined by an identical inferred V gene, J gene, and CDR3 amino acid sequence. Percentage overlap between repertoires was calculated by dividing the number of shared unique clonotypes by the size of the smaller repertoire. Repertoire richness was assessed with RTK rarefaction, the Chao1 estimator, and Recon v2.1 estimates of unobserved clonotypes. Generation probabilities were computed with OLGA for all TCRbeta clonotypes obtained by the gDNA method from several donors. This is the immuneACCESS table as TCRdb keeps it, with only in-frame sequences that have V and J called. A part of the clones is gone; compared with another copy, unresolved V genes explain less than half, and the rest is unexplained. V, J and clone size reflect that table, while D and trimming were determined from the DNA. The sample profile shows hundreds of thousands of clones; about 74% of them were found once. Of the sample, 10% is held by the ten largest clones.

CDR1 and CDR2 are read off the germline V gene as SGHRS and YFSETQ. The CDR3 runs 15 residues from the cysteine to the phenylalanine. Only the CDR3 region is kept as DNA, spanning 45 bases read in frame from base 1. V lost 2 bases and J lost 4 bases; the stretch between them is 15 bases long. This chain joins TRBV5-1 to TRBJ1-2; a weak D assignment points to TRBD1 (6 bases agree). The receptor comes from a man younger than 40 in good health. Specimen: memory CD4+ T cells sorted from blood. The intended sense of this specimen's cell subset or site label: CD45RA-negative fraction. The nucleotide sequence reads TGCGCCAGCAGCTTAATCGGGGACACCTCCTATGGCTACACCTTC. It specifies CASSLIGDTSYGYTF.